The clone carrying this TCR beta chain was detected many times. Its antigen is currently unknown. This specimen comes from a study of T cells in Graves' hyperthyroidism and ophthalmopathy. Overall study results and limits: Most thyroid clonotypes with frequency above 0.001 were detected in blood.

An absence of ophthalmopathy progression within 18 months meant stable Graves' hyperthyroidism. The hyperthyroidism patients had all been newly diagnosed, and their disease duration was under 2 months. Their ages ranged from 18 to 65 years. Amplification targeted TCR beta CDR3 regions from RNA transcripts. Primed by the HTBI set, a first-round RT-PCR was run on the TCR CDR3. TCRdb passed the multiplex PCR reads through MiXCR, listing each CDR3 protein once. The repertoire holds some 92,000 distinct CDR3 sequences, with roughly 40% as singletons. There are 15 residues in the CDR3. Germline values: CDR1 KGHDR, CDR2 SFDVKD. Trimming took 5 bases from V and 8 from J; bases not matched to a gene: 12.

The TCR sequence derives from a young woman with Graves' hyperthyroidism. The sample comprised peripheral blood or thyroid tissue (not recorded which). This chain links TRBV24-1 with TRBJ1-2; 8 bases map to TRBD1. CDR3 in DNA: TGTGCCACCAGTGCCCCAGGGGGCGGCTCTGGCGGCTACACCTTC. Translating it yields CATSAPGGGSGGYTF.